One and the same sample provided the 8 T cell receptor beta chains below, sequenced in a study of T-cell reconstitution after alpha-beta-depleted transplantation in children. As it was prepared, the TCRbeta library received unique molecular identifiers. TCRdb recomputed calls from the PCR reads with MiXCR, one row per CDR3 protein. The profile shows about 830,000 distinct CDR3 sequences, about 15% of them singletons. This specimen consisted of PBMCs, mostly from graft donor cells, obtained 360 days after TCRalphabeta/CD19-depleted stem cell transplant. Every receptor here comes from a male patient under 18 who had a stem cell transplant for acute lymphoblastic leukemia, so the T cells may come from the graft donor.

This clonotype was picked up a small number of times. J is TRBJ2-3 and V is TRBV5-1, with TRBD2 matching 15 bases. From germline, CDR1 is SGHRS and CDR2 YFSETQ. This CDR3 region has 18 residues. The V gene end was trimmed by 4 bases and the J gene end by 5 bases; junction bases not matched to a gene: 11. CDR3 loop: CASSPGGLAGGRGDTQYF. The CDR3 bases are TGCGCCAGCAGCCCAGGTGGACTAGCGGGAGGGCGCGGAGATACGCAGTATTTT.

The chain joins TRBV5-6 to TRBJ2-7; no firm D call. Germline V gene data show CDR1 as SGHDT and CDR2 as YYEEEE. The V end was cut by 1 base, the J end by 3 bases, with 8 bases between. This CDR3 is 13 amino acids long. The CDR3 is CASSLINVYEQYF. DNA for the CDR3: TGTGCCAGCAGCTTGATAAACGTCTACGAGCAGTACTTC. The variable domain in full, with the rest retrieved from reference TRBV5-6 and TRBJ2-7, is DAGVTQSPTHLIKTRGQQVTLRCSPKSGHDTVSWYQQALGQGPQFIFQYYEEEERQRGNFPDRFSGHQFPNYSSELNVNALLLGDSALYLCASSLINVYEQYFGPGTRLTVT.

The chain combines TRBV12-3 or TRBV12-4 with TRBJ2-7; D may be TRBD2 (6 bases). The V end lost 2 bases, the J end lost 3 bases, and 8 bases lay between the germline ends. The CDR3 is made up of 13 amino acids. The CDR3 nucleotides are TGTGCCAGCAGTTTACCGACTAGCTACGAGCAGTACTTC. The encoded protein is CASSLPTSYEQYF.

This clonotype has more than one count but fewer than ten. The rearrangement joins TRBV9 to TRBJ1-2; D not resolved. Per germline, CDR1 SGDLS and CDR2 YYNGEE. The length of the CDR3 is 14 residues. Trimming left V 4 bases short and J 4 bases short, with 14 bases between. CDR3 residues: CASSPKDRFYGYTF. CDR3 DNA: TGTGCCAGCAGCCCCAAGGACCGCTTCTATGGCTACACCTTC.

The chain carries TRBV2 and TRBJ2-1, with D tentatively TRBD1 or TRBD2 (6 bases each). Germline CDR1 reads SNHLY; CDR2 reads FYNNEI. The CDR3 is made up of 13 amino acids. V shed 9 bases and J shed 8 bases, with 17 bases lying between them. The CDR3 loop reads CARTPTGRHEQFF. As DNA, the CDR3 is TGTGCCAGGACACCTACAGGGAGGCATGAGCAGTTCTTC.

In its sample, this clonotype was seen a few times. The gene calls are TRBV6-1 and TRBJ2-5; 8 bases align to TRBD1. The CDR3 is 13 residues long. Germline V gene sequence: CDR1 MNHNS, CDR2 SASEGT. V lost 6 bases to trimming and J lost 2 bases; unmatched junction nucleotides: 2. CDR3 DNA: TGTGCCAGCAGGAGACAGGGGCAAGAGACCCAGTACTTC. Its translation: CASRRQGQETQYF.

The rearrangement uses TRBV6-5 and TRBJ1-1; D perhaps matches TRBD1 (6 bases). This CDR3 contains 15 residues. Germline lookup yields CDR1 MNHEY and CDR2 SVGAGI. V was shortened by 2 bases and J by 1 base, with 11 bases between the two germline ends. The CDR3 sequence: CASSYVQGRNTEAFF. CDR3 coding DNA: TGTGCCAGCAGTTACGTACAGGGACGGAACACTGAAGCTTTCTTT.

The rearrangement links TRBV10-3 to TRBJ2-7; D not certain. Per the germline V gene, CDR1 is ENHRY and CDR2 is SYGVKD. The CDR3 loop spans 10 amino acids. Deletions cut 8 bases from V and 5 bases from J, with 7 bases between. The CDR3 spells CAIGRDEQYF. DNA of the CDR3: TGTGCCATCGGGCGCGACGAGCAGTACTTC.